The 14 T cell receptor beta chains listed next were all sequenced from one sample in a study of T-cell memory formation after mild COVID-19. A single record per CDR3 protein comes from TCRdb applying MiXCR to the 5' RACE reads. The sample lists 450,000 to 650,000 distinct CDR3 sequences, about 20% occurring once. Sample: PBMCs or a T cell subset sorted from them (not recorded which). The receptors shown here come from an adult woman who had mild COVID-19 (a few samples of this study predate the infection). Cell type and time point are not known.

V is TRBV7-2 and J is TRBJ2-7; 12 nucleotides match TRBD1. V trimming: 5 bases; J trimming: 6 bases; junction bases outside the gene matches: 5. The germline V gene has CDR1 SGHTA and CDR2 FQGNSA. The CDR3 extends over 14 amino acids. The CDR3: CASSAGQGATEQYF. CDR3 in DNA: TGTGCCAGCAGCGCGGGACAGGGGGCAACCGAGCAGTACTTC.

This clonotype was counted between two and nine times. This chain joins TRBV5-1 and TRBJ2-5, with D possibly TRBD1 on 6 matching bases. Germline CDR1 reads SGHRS; CDR2 reads YFSETQ. Trimming pared 8 bases from V and 4 bases from J, leaving 15 bases between. CDR3 length: 13 residues. CDR3 protein: CASTIGTRETQYF. The CDR3, as DNA: TGCGCCAGTACCATCGGGACACGAGAGACCCAGTACTTC.

This clonotype has only a few counts. The chain carries TRBV15 and TRBJ2-1; 14 nucleotides match TRBD2. V was clipped by 5 bases and J by 7 bases; unmatched bases: 4. This CDR3 is 15 amino acids long. Germline V gives CDR1 LNHNV, CDR2 YYDKDF (reference sequence). The CDR3 sequence is CATSGTSGSSNEQFF. The CDR3 bases are TGTGCCACCAGCGGGACTAGCGGGAGTTCAAATGAGCAGTTCTTC.

This chain links TRBV11-2 with TRBJ2-7, with 8 bases aligning to TRBD2. The V and J ends lost 6 bases and 7 bases, in that order; junction bases with no gene match: 11. Germline CDR1 and CDR2: SGHAT and FQNNGV. The CDR3 is made up of 14 amino acids. In DNA form, the CDR3 reads TGTGCCAGCAGGAAACCGGGACTAGTCTATGAGCAGTACTTC. Translated, it gives CASRKPGLVYEQYF.

This clonotype was seen more than once but under ten times. The junction and the germline gene differ at one end; a read error may be behind it. The chain has TRBV14 and TRBJ2-1, with a possible D match to TRBD2 (6 bases). Germline V lookup: CDR1 SGHDN, CDR2 FVKESK. This CDR3 comprises 17 residues. The CDR3 region is CASRQGSTGTANNEQFF. The DNA for the CDR3 is TGTGCCAGCAGACAAGGTTCCACCGGGACTGCCAACAATGAGCAGTTCTTC.

In its sample, this clonotype was seen a few times. The gene calls are TRBV5-1 and TRBJ2-1; 11 bases agree with TRBD2. The CDR3 consists of 13 residues. Germline lookup yields CDR1 SGHRS and CDR2 YFSETQ. The V segment lost 0 bases and the J segment 12 bases; nucleotides outside the gene matches: 2. The CDR3 bases are TGCGCCAGCAGCTTGGGGGGGACTAGCGGGCAGTTCTTC. Residues: CASSLGGTSGQFF.

This chain connects TRBV7-2 to TRBJ2-5; 12 nucleotides agree with TRBD2. Germline V CDR1 and CDR2: SGHTA, FQGNSA. The J segment lost 5 bases and the V segment lost 5 bases, leaving 6 bases of the junction unmatched. The CDR3 is made up of 15 amino acids. The CDR3 region is CASSGLAGGPETQYF. CDR3 nucleotides: TGTGCCAGCAGCGGGCTAGCGGGGGGGCCTGAGACCCAGTACTTC. The whole variable domain, filled in from reference TRBV7-2 and TRBJ2-5, reads GAGVSQSPSNKVTEKGKDVELRCDPISGHTALYWYRQSLGQGLEFLIYFQGNSAPDKSGLPSDRFSAERTGGSVSTLTIQRTQQEDSAVYLCASSGLAGGPETQYFGPGTRLLVL.

The V call is TRBV20-1, the J call TRBJ1-1, with a tentative D call TRBD1 (5 bases). CDR3 length equals 15 residues. V was pared by 5 bases and J by 0 bases, with 16 bases between. Germline V gene lookup returns CDR1 DFQATT and CDR2 SNEGSKA (reference sequence). The CDR3 region has the DNA TGCAGTGCTCACCACCCGCGGGGGTTGAACACTGAAGCTTTCTTT. Translation: CSAHHPRGLNTEAFF.

The gene calls are TRBV7-2 and TRBJ2-7, with 8 bases lining up with TRBD2. Losses at the gene ends were 5 bases for V and 2 bases for J; bases not matched to a gene: 8. The CDR3 runs to 15 residues. Per the germline V gene, CDR1 is SGHTA and CDR2 is FQGNSA. The CDR3 DNA is TGTGCCAGCAGCCACGGACTAGCTGCCACCTACGAGCAGTACTTC. Translating gives CASSHGLAATYEQYF.

The chain links TRBV20-1 to TRBJ2-3; weak D call: TRBD2 (7 bases). CDR3 length equals 16 residues. Germline V lookup: CDR1 DFQATT, CDR2 SNEGSKA (reference sequence). The V and J ends lost 6 bases and 2 bases respectively, with 21 bases between them. CDR3 coding DNA: TGCAGTGCCCTCCGGGGAGGGGGGCCTAACACAGATACGCAGTATTTT. This sequence encodes CSALRGGGPNTDTQYF.

This clonotype was seen more than once but under ten times. The chain has TRBV6-2 or TRBV6-3 and TRBJ2-2; maybe TRBD2 (6 bases). V dropped 2 bases and J dropped 2 bases, with 12 bases sitting between them. In germline, CDR1 is MNHEY, CDR2 SVGEGT. The CDR3 runs to 16 residues. CDR3: CASSYRSSGNTGELFF. CDR3 coding DNA: TGTGCCAGCAGTTACAGGAGTAGCGGAAACACCGGGGAGCTGTTTTTT.

This clonotype was counted between two and nine times. The chain couples TRBV7-2 to TRBJ2-4; 11 bases agree with TRBD2. The J segment lost 4 bases and the V segment lost 6 bases, leaving 2 bases of the junction unmatched. The CDR3 covers 14 residues. From germline, CDR1 is SGHTA and CDR2 FQGNSA. In DNA, the CDR3 is TGTGCCAGCAGGGCTAGCGGGAGGAAAAACATTCAGTACTTC. Translation gives CASRASGRKNIQYF.

This clonotype was detected a few times. V is TRBV4-2 and J is TRBJ2-1, with TRBD2 as a possible D gene (6 bases). This CDR3 contains 14 residues. Germline loops: CDR1 LGHNA, CDR2 YNFKEQ. V was cut by 3 bases and J by 9 bases, with 15 bases left in between. This CDR3 is CASSHEGGSGEQFF. CDR3 DNA sequence: TGTGCCAGCAGCCACGAGGGAGGCTCGGGTGAGCAGTTCTTC.

In this sample, this clonotype turned up a few times. CDR3 nucleotide sequence: TGCAGCGTGACAGCAGTCTATGGCTACACCTTC. Its translation: CSVTAVYGYTF. The rearrangement links TRBV29-1 to TRBJ1-2; tentatively, D is TRBD1 (5 bases). Germline CDR1 is SQVTM and CDR2 is ANQGSEA. V lost 6 bases and J 4 bases, leaving 9 bases between the germline ends. This CDR3 comprises 11 residues.